The sequence of this T cell receptor (beta chain) was determined in a study of blood T cells in healthy people across ages. The wider study: Template switching recovered approximately one barcoded beta molecule for every two T cells. Findings and caveats of the study: It was held that the diversity estimates obtained from one million T cells were underestimates. Long-lived and aged donors differed, with more naive CD4+ cells and higher diversity in the long-lived.

Every sample had a minimum of 6 million PBMCs isolated. In its sample, this clonotype was seen a few times. Its antigen is undetermined. For the second PCR, which ran for roughly 7 to 11 cycles, a sample-barcoded 5' primer and a J-beta primer mix were used. TCRdb re-derived calls from the 5' RACE reads in MiXCR, one entry per CDR3 protein. The sample holds about 1.4 million distinct CDR3 sequences, 45% to 70% seen once. This TCR came from a man between 18 and 29 years old in good health. Sequencing was carried out using blood.

As DNA, the CDR3 is TGCGCCAGCAGCCAAGGGCAGGGCCTGAACACCGGGGAGCTGTTTTTT. It yields the protein CASSQGQGLNTGELFF. This chain connects TRBV4-1 to TRBJ2-2; weak D call: TRBD1 (5 bases). In germline, CDR1 is MGHRA, CDR2 YSYEKL. The V end was cut by 1 base, the J end by 1 base, with 10 bases between. The CDR3 has 16 residues.